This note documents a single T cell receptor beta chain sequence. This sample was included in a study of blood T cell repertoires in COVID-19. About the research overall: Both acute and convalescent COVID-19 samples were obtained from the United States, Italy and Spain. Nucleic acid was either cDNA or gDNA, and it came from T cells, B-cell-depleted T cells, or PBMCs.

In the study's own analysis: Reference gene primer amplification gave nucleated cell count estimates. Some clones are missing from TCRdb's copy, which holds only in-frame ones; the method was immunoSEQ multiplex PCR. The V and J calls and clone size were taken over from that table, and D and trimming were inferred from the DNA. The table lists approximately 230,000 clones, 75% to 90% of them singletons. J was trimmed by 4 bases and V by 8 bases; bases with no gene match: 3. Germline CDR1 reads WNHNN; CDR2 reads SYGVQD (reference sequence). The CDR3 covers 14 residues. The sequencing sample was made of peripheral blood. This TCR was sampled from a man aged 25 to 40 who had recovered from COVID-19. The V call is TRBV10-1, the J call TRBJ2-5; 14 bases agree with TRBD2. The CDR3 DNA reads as TGCGCCAGCTCAGGGACTAGCGGGGGAGAGACCCAGTACTTC. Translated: CASSGTSGGETQYF.